One TCR beta chain is described in this entry. Its antigen remains undetermined. The record has no base qualities; no much larger clone is one base away. The junction shows trimming of 4 bases on V and 3 bases on J, and the gene matches do not reach 9 bases of it. The germline V gene yields SGHDN for CDR1 and FVKESK for CDR2. There are 15 amino acids in the CDR3, from cysteine to phenylalanine inclusive. Only the CDR3 DNA stays, 45 bases, in frame from base 1. The immunoSEQ Assay, a bias-controlled multiplex PCR, was used to amplify TCRbeta CDR3 regions from genomic DNA. Per the source publication's procedure: The number of nucleated cells in each sample was estimated from the amplification of reference gene primers within the assay. Sequence reads were collapsed and filtered to measure the absolute abundance of every unique TCRbeta CDR3 rearrangement. For each sample, productive Simpson clonality was calculated as the square root of Simpson's diversity index over productive rearrangements. The table comes from immuneACCESS by way of TCRdb, which keeps in-frame sequences with V and J called. Part of the clones is missing from these tables; in studies checked, under half for an unresolved V gene and the rest for unknown reasons. D and trimming come from the DNA, and the V and J calls and clone size come from that table. The sample includes approximately 210,000 clones, with about 88% observed a single time. The ten largest clones capture roughly 5.6% of the sample.

Another Seattle source contributed samples from volunteer blood donors who had recovered from COVID-19. The collaborating institutions used their own protocols to collect whole blood in K2EDTA tubes. For TCRbeta analysis, collaborators shipped samples in one of three forms: frozen whole blood, isolated PBMCs, or DNA extracted from either of those sample types. The record originates from a study of blood T cell repertoires in COVID-19 (dated by TCRdb to about 2020). Regarding the study in general: Samples covering the acute and convalescent phases of COVID-19 were provided by collaborators in the United States, Italy and Spain. The prospective study material was composed of cDNA or gDNA derived from T cells, B-cell-depleted T cells, or PBMCs. Deeply sampled blood TCRbeta repertoires from subjects exposed to, actively infected with, or recovered from COVID-19 were included in the dataset. The repertoires were released in a freely available public database intended as a resource for research on the immune response to SARS-CoV-2. Samples were obtained from the ongoing ImmuneRACE study (first 160 participants) and from over 1,000 subjects provided by 6 global collaborators. A de-identified subject ID, COVID-19 status, age in years and sex were almost always included in the sample metadata. Where HLA class I and class II types were available, the types were taken from metadata supplied by the sample provider, not from assay-based typing.

The full study reports these points: How much clinical and demographic metadata was included differed by source and by participant, and the metadata was provided uncurated.

The clonotype comes from a woman between 40 and 50 years old who had recovered from COVID-19. Sequenced material: peripheral blood. The chain couples TRBV14 to TRBJ2-7, with TRBD1 identical over 7 junction bases. The nucleotides are TGTGCCAGCAGCCCGACTCAGGCAGGGGGCTACGAGCAGTACTTC. Translated, this is CASSPTQAGGYEQYF.